A single sample is the source of the 20 T cell receptor beta chains below, sequenced in a study of CD8+CD57+ T cells in acquired aplastic anemia. The template used for profiling TCR beta VDJ and CDR3 was genomic DNA. MiXCR, applied by TCRdb to the reads, yields one record per CDR3 protein. This table holds 180,000 or so distinct CDR3 sequences, under 55% found once. Sequenced sample: sorted CD4+, CD8+, or CD8+CD57+ T cells (not recorded which) from PBMCs. The receptors were sampled from a human donor in good health.

This clonotype was found a few times. CDR3 nucleotide sequence: TGTGCCAGCAGTGAATCCGGGTTTTATGGCTACACCTTC. As protein: CASSESGFYGYTF. The V call is TRBV25-1, the J call TRBJ1-2, with D unresolved. V dropped 1 base and J dropped 5 bases, with 8 bases sitting between them. The germline V gene has CDR1 MGHDK and CDR2 SYGVNS. This CDR3 region has 13 residues.

The chain uses TRBV5-6 and TRBJ1-2; unclear D gene. V lost 2 bases to trimming and J lost 1 base, with 9 bases between them. The length of the CDR3 is 14 residues. Germline V gene data show CDR1 as SGHDT and CDR2 as YYEEEE. For the CDR3, the DNA is TGTGCCAGCAGCTTATCCAGGAGTAACTATGGCTACACCTTC. It encodes CASSLSRSNYGYTF.

V and J are TRBV11-2 and TRBJ2-1, with 9 bases fitting TRBD1. This CDR3 comprises 16 residues. CDR1 and CDR2 from the germline V gene are SGHAT and FQNNGV. After removal of 6 bases from V and 7 bases from J, the junction contained 13 bases not matched to a gene. The DNA of the CDR3 is TGTGCCAGCAGTATAAGCGGAACAGGGGGCTCGAATGAGCAGTTCTTC. Encoded protein: CASSISGTGGSNEQFF.

Turning to this clonotype: A much larger clonotype is one base distant, so this may be a read error. The rearrangement uses TRBV24-1 and TRBJ2-4; D ambiguous. The germline V gene has CDR1 KGHDR and CDR2 SFDVKD. Trimming stripped 5 bases from V and 2 bases from J, with 9 bases between. The CDR3 runs to 14 residues. CDR3 residues: CATSGGCPKNIQYF. As DNA, the CDR3 is TGTGCCACCAGTGGCGGTTGCCCCAAAAACATTCAGTACTTC.

This clonotype was found many times. The chain employs TRBV19 and TRBJ2-5; 8 nucleotides agree with TRBD2. The CDR3 has 13 residues. J was trimmed by 5 bases and V by 1 base; bases with no gene match: 0. Per germline, CDR1 LNHDA and CDR2 SQIVND (reference sequence). The CDR3 is CASSIAGGETQYF. The DNA for the CDR3 is TGTGCCAGTAGTATAGCGGGGGGGGAGACCCAGTACTTC.

Regarding this clonotype: This sequence may be a read error, since a much larger clone differs from it by one base. This chain connects TRBV3-1 to TRBJ2-7; 10 bases match TRBD2. Germline-derived CDR1 and CDR2 are LGHDT and YNNKEL (reference sequence). The CDR3 has 16 residues. With 5 bases clipped from V and 2 bases from J, the junction kept 9 bases outside the gene matches. CDR3 in DNA: TGTGCCAGCAGCACAGTAGCGGGAGGCCAACCCTACGAGCAGTACTTC. It codes for CASSTVAGGQPYEQYF.

This clonotype occurred many times. This chain uses TRBV19 with TRBJ1-5, with 7 bases aligning to TRBD1. The CDR3 loop spans 14 amino acids. Germline V gives CDR1 LNHDA, CDR2 SQIVND (reference sequence). V was pared by 4 bases and J by 7 bases, with 7 bases of the junction left unmatched. CDR3 DNA: TGTGCCAGTAGTACCCGACAGGGCGGGCAGCCCCAGCATTTT. It specifies CASSTRQGGQPQHF.

This clonotype turned up a few times. This rearrangement joins TRBV15 to TRBJ2-7; 7 nucleotides align to TRBD1. This CDR3 spans 15 amino acids. V shed 3 bases, J shed 0 bases, and the junction held 5 bases outside the gene matches. CDR1 LNHNV and CDR2 YYDKDF come from the germline V gene (reference sequence). The CDR3 bases are TGTGCCACCAGCAGGGGACAGCTAAGCTCCTACGAGCAGTACTTC. Translation: CATSRGQLSSYEQYF.

This rearrangement joins TRBV20-1 to TRBJ1-6; D gene unclear. V lost 2 bases to trimming and J lost 8 bases, with 13 bases between them. The CDR3 runs 14 residues. Germline V gene data show CDR1 as DFQATT and CDR2 as SNEGSKA (reference sequence). Here the CDR3 reads CSARTDSGDSPLHF. Here the CDR3 DNA reads TGCAGTGCTAGAACCGACTCCGGGGATTCACCCCTCCACTTT.

There are a few counts of this clonotype. The chain combines TRBV12-3 or TRBV12-4 with TRBJ2-6; 8 bases are shared with TRBD1. Trimming removed 6 bases from V and 2 bases from J; junction bases left unmatched: 9. CDR3 length: 17 amino acids. CDR3 amino acids: CASSPTGGGPGANVLTF. The CDR3, as DNA: TGTGCCAGCAGCCCAACAGGGGGAGGTCCTGGGGCCAACGTCCTGACTTTC.

A note on this clonotype: This may come from a read error, since a much larger clone is one base off. The chain couples TRBV6-1 to TRBJ2-3; 12 bases line up with TRBD1. The germline V gene encodes CDR1 MNHNS and CDR2 SASEGT. The CDR3 is 16 amino acids. This CDR3 reads CASSASGTGGAETQYF. CDR3 coding DNA: TGTGCCAGCAGTGCTTCCGGGACAGGGGGCGCAGAGACGCAGTATTTT.

This clonotype was detected many times. The J gene is TRBJ2-7, the V gene TRBV5-6; either TRBD1 or TRBD2 may fit D (7 bases each). CDR1 and CDR2 (germline): SGHDT, YYEEEE. V lost 2 bases and J 5 bases, leaving 14 bases between the germline ends. This CDR3 spans 14 amino acids. The CDR3 sequence is CASSFVQGGNEQYF. CDR3 in DNA: TGTGCCAGCAGCTTTGTCCAGGGGGGGAACGAGCAGTACTTC. Variable domain in full (rest from reference TRBV5-6 and TRBJ2-7): DAGVTQSPTHLIKTRGQQVTLRCSPKSGHDTVSWYQQALGQGPQFIFQYYEEEERQRGNFPDRFSGHQFPNYSSELNVNALLLGDSALYLCASSFVQGGNEQYFGPGTRLTVT.

In this sample, this clonotype turned up many times. V gene TRBV7-2 combines with J gene TRBJ2-1, with 14 positions matching TRBD2. The length of the CDR3 is 14 residues. The trim removed 6 bases at V and 9 bases at J, leaving 4 bases unmatched. CDR1 and CDR2 from the germline V gene are SGHTA and FQGNSA. The CDR3 spells CASRLGTSGSEQFF. The CDR3 nucleotides read TGTGCCAGCAGACTCGGGACTAGCGGGAGTGAGCAGTTCTTC.

This clonotype was picked up many times. The chain is built from TRBV20-1 and TRBJ2-7, with TRBD2 matching 11 bases. CDR1 is DFQATT, CDR2 SNEGSKA, per germline (reference sequence). V shed 4 bases and J 3 bases; nucleotides not matched to a gene: 8. CDR3 length: 15 amino acids. The CDR3 region is CSAKRIGTSGYEQYF. The CDR3 bases are TGCAGTGCTAAGAGAATTGGGACTAGCGGCTACGAGCAGTACTTC.

This chain links TRBV29-1 with TRBJ1-2; a weak D match, TRBD1 (5 bases). Germline V gene sequence: CDR1 SQVTM, CDR2 ANQGSEA. This CDR3 spans 13 amino acids. V dropped 3 bases and J dropped 8 bases, with 16 bases sitting between them. CDR3 nucleotide sequence: TGCAGCGTTGAGTTGGTGAGGTGGGGGGGCTACACCTTC. Amino acid sequence: CSVELVRWGGYTF. Combining the CDR3 with reference TRBV29-1 and TRBJ1-2 gives the whole variable domain SAVISQKPSRDICQRGTSLTIQCQVDSQVTMMFWYRQQPGQSLTLIATANQGSEATYESGFVIDKFPISRPNLTFSTLTVSNMSPEDSSIYLCSVELVRWGGYTFGSGTRLTVV.

This clonotype was seen ten or more times. In DNA, the CDR3 is TGTGCCTGGGTCCGGGACAGGGGTTTGTCACCCCTCCACTTT. Its translation is CAWVRDRGLSPLHF. The chain couples TRBV30 to TRBJ1-6; 10 nucleotides match TRBD1. Germline lookup yields CDR1 GTSNPN and CDR2 SVGIG (reference sequence). V shed 5 bases, J shed 10 bases, and the junction held 8 bases outside the gene matches. CDR3 size: 14 residues.

This clonotype was counted a few times. The chain combines TRBV7-9 with TRBJ1-2; D gene ambiguous. Looked up from germline, CDR1 is SEHNR and CDR2 is FQNEAQ (reference sequence). Between the trimmed V and J ends, which lost 3 bases and 7 bases, there was a span of 9 bases. CDR3 size: 12 residues. CDR3 protein: CASSLEVGGYTF. In DNA form, the CDR3 reads TGTGCCAGCAGCTTGGAGGTGGGTGGCTACACCTTC.

This clonotype was seen repeatedly, ten times or more. The chain combines TRBV29-1 with TRBJ2-3; TRBD1 or TRBD2 may be the D gene (6 bases each). The V and J ends lost 1 base and 2 bases respectively, with 16 bases between them. Germline assignment: CDR1 SQVTM and CDR2 ANQGSEA. This CDR3 has 16 residues. This chain's CDR3 is CSVEGPRDTNTDTQYF. The CDR3 DNA is TGCAGCGTTGAAGGTCCGCGGGACACAAACACAGATACGCAGTATTTT.

With regard to this clonotype: The conserved final phenylalanine or tryptophan is absent from the CDR3, which likely points to a read error. The DNA is omitted, as the CDR3 cannot be located on it reliably, and the CDR3 follows TCRdb's listing. The CDR3 loop is CASSERTGGS. The chain is built from TRBV2 and TRBJ2-1; the table's TRBD1 call for D was not verified on the DNA. Germline CDR1 is SNHLY and CDR2 is FYNNEI. The CDR3 is 10 residues long, counting both termini.

The table lists this clonotype with a few counts. The CDR3 reads CASSQQDRGLREPQHF. CDR3 nucleotide sequence: TGTGCCAGCAGCCAACAGGACAGGGGGCTAAGAGAGCCCCAGCATTTT. The chain couples TRBV11-1 to TRBJ1-5; 11 nucleotides match TRBD1. Per germline, CDR1 SGHAT and CDR2 FQDESV (reference sequence). V gave up 5 bases and J gave up 8 bases; unmatched junction bases: 11. The CDR3 covers 16 residues.